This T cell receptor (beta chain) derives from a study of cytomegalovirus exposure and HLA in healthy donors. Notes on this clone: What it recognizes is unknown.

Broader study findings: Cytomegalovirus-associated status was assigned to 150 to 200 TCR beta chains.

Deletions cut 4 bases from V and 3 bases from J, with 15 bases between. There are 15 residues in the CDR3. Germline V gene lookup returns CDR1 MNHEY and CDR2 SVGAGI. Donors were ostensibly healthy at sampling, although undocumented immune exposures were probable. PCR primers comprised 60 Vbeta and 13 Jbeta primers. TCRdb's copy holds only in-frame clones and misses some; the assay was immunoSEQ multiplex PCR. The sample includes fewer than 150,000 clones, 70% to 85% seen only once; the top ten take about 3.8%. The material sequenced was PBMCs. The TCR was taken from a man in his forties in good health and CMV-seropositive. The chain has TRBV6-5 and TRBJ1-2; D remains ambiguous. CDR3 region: CASSSRPEIDYGYTF. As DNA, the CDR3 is TGTGCCAGCAGTTCGCGGCCAGAAATCGACTATGGCTACACCTTC.